This entry lists 25 T cell receptor beta chains sequenced from one sample in a study of cytomegalovirus exposure and HLA in healthy donors. PCR amplification relied on 60 Vbeta primers (plus 13 Jbeta primers). TCRdb's copy holds only in-frame clones and misses some; the assay was immunoSEQ multiplex PCR. The sample consists of some 120,000 clones, roughly 80% of them appearing once. Sequenced material: PBMCs. These receptors all stem from a man aged 35-49 years in good health and CMV-seronegative.

The gene calls are TRBV6-4 and TRBJ1-4; D may be TRBD1 (5 bases). The CDR3 loop spans 13 amino acids. V shed 3 bases and J shed 10 bases, with 12 bases lying between them. Germline loops: CDR1 MRHNA, CDR2 SNTAGT. The CDR3 loop is CASSETRQSKLFF. CDR3 nucleotide sequence: TGTGCCAGCAGTGAGACCCGACAGTCAAAACTGTTTTTT.

The CDR3 region is CASSLRQGALRDGYTF. The CDR3, as DNA: TGTGCCAGCAGCTTAAGACAGGGGGCGCTTAGAGATGGCTACACCTTC. The chain uses TRBV7-2 and TRBJ1-2, with 10 bases lining up with TRBD1. Germline loops: CDR1 SGHTA, CDR2 FQGNSA. The CDR3 spans 16 residues. Losses at the gene ends were 2 bases for V and 6 bases for J; bases not matched to a gene: 9.

The rearrangement links TRBV5-6 to TRBJ1-2; 7 nucleotides agree with TRBD1. Germline V gene sequence: CDR1 SGHDT, CDR2 YYEEEE. The J segment lost 5 bases and the V segment lost 4 bases, leaving 8 bases of the junction unmatched. CDR3 length: 14 amino acids. The CDR3 DNA reads TGTGCCAGCAGCCCGCCGGGACAGATATATGGCTACACCTTC. Protein product: CASSPPGQIYGYTF.

The J gene is TRBJ2-3, the V gene TRBV11-2; 7 nucleotides align to TRBD2. V dropped 1 base and J dropped 3; count of bases not matched to a gene: 4. This CDR3 is 15 amino acids long. Germline V gene sequence: CDR1 SGHAT, CDR2 FQNNGV. The CDR3 reads CASSLAGGLTDTQYF. The CDR3 DNA follows: TGTGCCAGCAGCTTAGCGGGGGGTTTGACAGATACGCAGTATTTT.

This clone has a handful of counts. This sequence joins TRBV30 and TRBJ1-4; TRBD1 agrees at 7 bases. The ends lost 2 bases at V and 7 bases at J; junction bases unmatched: 7. The germline gives CDR1 GTSNPN, CDR2 SVGIG (reference sequence). This CDR3 region has 14 residues. CDR3 sequence (DNA): TGTGCCTGGAGTCGTTCAGGGGGTTTTGAAAAACTGTTTTTT. It encodes CAWSRSGGFEKLFF.

The chain combines TRBV25-1 with TRBJ2-1; D not certain. This CDR3 is built from 15 residues. V shed 6 bases and J shed 5 bases, with 17 bases lying between them. CDR1 MGHDK and CDR2 SYGVNS come from the germline V gene. The CDR3 DNA reads as TGTGCCAGCAGATCGCACGGTACTATCAACAATGAGCAGTTCTTC. This gives the protein CASRSHGTINNEQFF.

The chain recombines TRBV28 with TRBJ1-2; D gene ambiguous. Germline CDR1 and CDR2: MDHEN and SYDVKM. Deletions cut 5 bases from V and 5 bases from J, with 9 bases between. The CDR3 has 12 residues. The CDR3: CASSPHSYGYTF. The CDR3 nucleotides read TGTGCCAGCAGTCCCCATTCATATGGCTACACCTTC.

The chain is built from TRBV10-3 and TRBJ1-1; D may be TRBD1 (5 bases). From germline, CDR1 is ENHRY and CDR2 SYGVKD. With 10 bases removed from V and 1 base from J, the gap between germline ends came to 10 bases. The CDR3 runs to 12 residues. The CDR3 loop is CATAGQNTEAFF. CDR3 in DNA: TGTGCCACGGCGGGGCAGAACACTGAAGCTTTCTTT.

The V and J genes are TRBV18 and TRBJ2-3; 8 bases agree with TRBD2. Germline CDR1 is KGHSH and CDR2 is LQKENI. J gave up 3 bases and V 0 bases, and 5 bases lay outside the gene matches. The CDR3 totals 16 residues. The CDR3 reads CASSPPVSGGTDTQYF. CDR3 coding DNA: TGTGCCAGCTCACCACCTGTCTCGGGGGGGACAGATACGCAGTATTTT.

The gene calls are TRBV28 and TRBJ1-2, with D possibly TRBD1 on 6 matching bases. The V and J ends lost 2 bases and 5 bases respectively, with 15 bases between them. Per germline, CDR1 MDHEN and CDR2 SYDVKM. The CDR3 has 15 residues. This chain's CDR3 is CASSLRDAGVYGYTF. The CDR3 DNA sequence: TGTGCCAGCAGTTTAAGGGACGCAGGGGTGTATGGCTACACCTTC.

This chain links TRBV5-1 with TRBJ2-3; 9 bases agree with TRBD2. The CDR3 is made up of 15 amino acids. Germline V CDR1 and CDR2: SGHRS, YFSETQ. V shed 0 bases, J shed 5 bases, and the junction held 4 bases outside the gene matches. The CDR3 DNA follows: TGCGCCAGCAGCTTGGGCGGGGGGGCAGAAGATACGCAGTATTTT. Residues: CASSLGGGAEDTQYF.

The chain couples TRBV6-1 to TRBJ2-5; weak D call: TRBD1 (6 bases). The CDR3 contains 15 residues. The V gene lost 4 bases and the J gene lost 4 bases, with 16 bases spanning the gap. In germline, CDR1 is MNHNS, CDR2 SASEGT. The CDR3 nucleotides read TGTGCCAGCAGTGTCCACAGGGATCAGGGAGAGACCCAGTACTTC. It specifies CASSVHRDQGETQYF.

The CDR3 region is CAWSVIGGTEAFF. As DNA, the CDR3 is TGTGCCTGGAGTGTAATAGGGGGCACTGAAGCTTTCTTT. The rearrangement links TRBV30 to TRBJ1-1, with D possibly matching TRBD1 (6 bases). Between the trimmed V and J ends, which lost 0 bases and 4 bases, there was a span of 9 bases. Germline loops: CDR1 GTSNPN, CDR2 SVGIG (reference sequence). The CDR3 is made up of 13 amino acids.

This chain joins TRBV27 and TRBJ2-7, with 12 positions matching TRBD2. Per the germline V gene, CDR1 is MNHEY and CDR2 is SMNVEV (reference sequence). This CDR3 has 16 residues. The J segment lost 4 bases and the V segment lost 1 base, leaving 5 bases of the junction unmatched. The CDR3 region has the DNA TGTGCCAGCAGTTTATATCTAGCGGGGGGGCCTTACGAGCAGTACTTC. As protein: CASSLYLAGGPYEQYF.

The chain has TRBV1 and TRBJ2-7; TRBD2, the D gene given by the table, was not confirmed from the DNA. TRBV1 is a listed pseudogene. The CDR3 totals 24 residues. The CDR3 protein is CTSSQGTPPLIPPGLADRGYEQYF. CDR3 in DNA: TGCACCAGCAGCCAAGGAACACCCCCCCTAATCCCACCGGGACTAGCGGACCGGGGCTACGAGCAGTACTTC.

This chain connects TRBV5-1 to TRBJ2-7; 11 bases are a match to TRBD1. J gave up 3 bases and V 3 bases, and 5 bases lay outside the gene matches. Germline assignment: CDR1 SGHRS and CDR2 YFSETQ. The CDR3 spans 15 residues. CDR3 sequence: CASSYWDRGDYEQYF. In DNA form, the CDR3 reads TGCGCCAGCAGCTACTGGGACAGGGGGGACTACGAGCAGTACTTC.

This clone has only a few counts. The chain has TRBV30 and TRBJ1-1; no clear D gene. Germline CDR1 GTSNPN, CDR2 SVGIG (reference sequence). Trimming left V 3 bases short and J 1 base short, with 9 bases between. This CDR3 has 13 amino acids. CDR3 sequence (DNA): TGTGCCTGGAGACGCGGTACGAACACTGAAGCTTTCTTT. As protein: CAWRRGTNTEAFF.

The V and J genes are TRBV7-9 and TRBJ2-3; D is undetermined. This CDR3 is 15 amino acids long. Trimming cost V 3 bases and J 0 bases, with 10 bases left between them. CDR1 is SEHNR, CDR2 FQNEAQ, per germline (reference sequence). CDR3 coding DNA: TGTGCCAGCAGCTTTGGCCGCCTTAGCACAGATACGCAGTATTTT. Protein: CASSFGRLSTDTQYF.

The rearrangement uses TRBV28 and TRBJ2-7; a possible D gene is TRBD2 (5 bases). Trimming took off 5 bases at V and 3 bases at J, with 8 bases between the two ends. This CDR3 comprises 12 residues. CDR1 MDHEN and CDR2 SYDVKM come from the germline V gene. In nucleotides, the CDR3 is TGTGCCAGCAGTCTACTAGACTACGAGCAGTACTTC. Translating it yields CASSLLDYEQYF.

The V gene is TRBV10-3, the J gene TRBJ2-3, with no clear D. This CDR3 has 14 residues. Germline CDR1 reads ENHRY; CDR2 reads SYGVKD. V dropped 4 bases and J dropped 2 bases, with 10 bases sitting between them. The CDR3 DNA reads as TGTGCCATCAGTGGTTCTGGCATCACAGATACGCAGTATTTT. Translated, it gives CAISGSGITDTQYF.

The chain uses TRBV5-1 and TRBJ2-5; no firm D call. The CDR3 is made up of 15 amino acids. Trimming removed 4 bases at V and 2 bases at J, with 15 bases between. The germline CDR1 and CDR2 sequences are SGHRS and YFSETQ. The CDR3 loop reads CASSRQRAPQETQYF. The CDR3 DNA reads as TGCGCCAGCAGCCGTCAGCGAGCCCCACAAGAGACCCAGTACTTC.

This sequence joins TRBV4-1 and TRBJ1-2; the D gene is possibly TRBD1 (6 bases). Germline V gene lookup returns CDR1 MGHRA and CDR2 YSYEKL. Trimming took off 4 bases at V and 4 bases at J, with 16 bases between the two ends. The CDR3 is 15 residues long. CDR3: CASSPDGGGFYGYTF. In DNA, the CDR3 is TGCGCCAGCAGCCCCGACGGGGGGGGCTTCTATGGCTACACCTTC.

The chain joins TRBV5-1 to TRBJ2-2; D possibly corresponds to TRBD1 (6 bases). With 2 bases removed from V and 4 bases from J, the gap between germline ends came to 12 bases. Germline V gene data show CDR1 as SGHRS and CDR2 as YFSETQ. The CDR3 is 15 residues long. The CDR3 DNA follows: TGCGCCAGCAGCTTATTCCCAGGGGCCACCGGGGAGCTGTTTTTT. It codes for CASSLFPGATGELFF.

V gene TRBV7-2 combines with J gene TRBJ2-3; 9 bases fit TRBD2. The CDR3 runs to 14 residues. The germline gives CDR1 SGHTA, CDR2 FQGNSA. The trim removed 3 bases at V and 8 bases at J, leaving 6 bases unmatched. The CDR3 nucleotides read TGTGCCAGCAGCTTCGGTAGCGGGAGTGGTACGCAGTATTTT. Translated, it gives CASSFGSGSGTQYF.

The rearrangement uses TRBV15 and TRBJ2-5; maybe TRBD2 (6 bases). V lost 5 bases and J 5 bases, leaving 18 bases between the germline ends. Germline assignment: CDR1 LNHNV and CDR2 YYDKDF (reference sequence). The CDR3 is made up of 15 amino acids. CDR3 sequence: CATSAGPAGLETQYF. In nucleotides, the CDR3 is TGTGCCACCAGCGCCGGTCCCGCGGGGTTGGAGACCCAGTACTTC.